Included here is one T cell receptor (beta chain) sequence, with context. Its antigen specificity is not known. Base qualities were left out, and no much larger clone turns up one base away. TCRbeta CDR3 regions were amplified from genomic DNA by means of the immunoSEQ Assay, a bias-controlled multiplex PCR. Processing in the source paper ran as follows. Nucleated cell counts per sample were estimated from amplification of reference gene primers within the assay. To quantify the absolute abundance of each unique TCRbeta CDR3 rearrangement, sequence reads were collapsed and filtered. For each sample, productive Simpson clonality was calculated as the square root of Simpson's diversity index over productive rearrangements. What TCRdb holds here is the immuneACCESS table cut down to in-frame rearrangements. Part of the clones is not present; checked against another copy, under half of the missing clones reflect an unresolved V gene, and the others are unexplained. Clonal size and the V and J genes are those of that table, whereas D and trimming came from the DNA. Counted in this sample were some 350,000 clones; more than 75% of them appeared once. The ten top clones hold under 3% of the sample.

The data belong to a study of blood T cell repertoires in COVID-19 (dated by TCRdb to 2020 to 2021). Study-level background: Samples covering the acute and convalescent phases of COVID-19 were provided by collaborators in the United States, Italy and Spain. The prospective study material was composed of cDNA or gDNA derived from T cells, B-cell-depleted T cells, or PBMCs. Subjects who had been exposed to COVID-19, were actively infected with it, or had recovered from it provided the deeply sampled blood TCRbeta repertoires that made up the dataset. The repertoires were made available in a free public database intended to serve as a resource for research on the immune response to SARS-CoV-2. Samples were obtained from the ongoing ImmuneRACE study (first 160 participants) and from 1,254 subjects provided by 6 global collaborators. The sample metadata nearly always contained a de-identified subject ID, COVID-19 status, age in years and sex. Where HLA class I and class II types were available, the types were taken from metadata supplied by the sample provider, not from assay-based typing.

Enrolling through a virtual design, the prospective study's participants ranged in age from about 18 to 100 years and lived across 20 to 30 United States geographic areas. In the prospective study, cohorts were assigned on the basis of participant-reported clinical history obtained from a screening survey and a study questionnaire. For ImmuneRACE Cohort 3, a participant was defined as recovered based on two consecutive negative NP/OP PCR tests, clearance by a healthcare professional, or resolution of symptoms. Each participant in the prospective study had whole blood, serum and a nasopharyngeal or oropharyngeal swab collected by mobile phlebotomists. Over an approximately 2-month period, participants in the prospective study had the option of providing additional blood draws and questionnaires. Before DNA extraction, prospective study blood samples were shipped either frozen or at room temperature.

V is cut back by 3 bases and J by 6 bases, with 8 bases in the junction unmatched. Including the terminal cysteine and phenylalanine, the CDR3 comprises 15 residues. Here the CDR3 DNA is all that survives: 45 bases in frame from base 1. CDR1 and CDR2 are drawn from the germline V gene: MGHRA, YSYEKL. The investigation overall reported the following: How much clinical and demographic metadata was included differed by source and by participant, and the metadata was provided uncurated.

The material sequenced was PBMCs or T cells enriched from blood (not recorded which). Recombination connected TRBV4-1 to TRBJ1-5, and 7 junction bases match TRBD1. This clonotype was sampled from a woman in her thirties who had recovered from COVID-19. The DNA sequence is TGCGCCAGCAGCCAGGAAAACAGGGGAGGTCAGCCCCAGCATTTT. The translation is CASSQENRGGQPQHF.